One and the same sample provided the 23 T cell receptor beta chains below, sequenced in a study of molecular identifiers for immune sequencing clone quantification (dated by TCRdb to between 2018 and 2020). Library generation was performed with PCR. The run used a NextSeq 500. The raw public reads went through TCRdb reprocessing: fastp at Q25, MiXCR clone calling, in-frame beta chains kept. Every distinct CDR3 protein forms one entry, paired with its most common genes and DNA. Within this sample are under 800,000 distinct CDR3 sequences, with 25% of them counted one time only. The top ten clones comprise roughly 0.83% of the sample. Material for sequencing was naive CD8+ T cells from blood, with Jurkat cell RNA spiked in. Sample cell subset or site, as interpreted from the label and publication: FACS-sorted CD8+CD4-CCR7+CD45RA+ naive T cells. The receptors originated from a human donor in good health. Some libraries in this study had Jurkat cell RNA spiked in.

This clonotype was picked up a small number of times. V gene TRBV3-1 combines with J gene TRBJ1-2, with D possibly being TRBD1 (5 bases). This CDR3 contains 15 residues. In germline, CDR1 is LGHDT, CDR2 YNNKEL (reference sequence). V dropped 4 bases and J dropped 4 bases, with 16 bases sitting between them. CDR3 DNA sequence: TGTGCCAGCAGCCCGGGACTTGGGCTTTTCTATGGCTACACCTTC. Translated: CASSPGLGLFYGYTF.

With respect to this clonotype: A much more abundant neighbour one base away suggests this may be a read error. The V and J genes are TRBV6-5 and TRBJ2-5; the D call may be TRBD1 or TRBD2 (5 bases each). CDR1 and CDR2 from the germline V gene are MNHEY and SVGAGI. The CDR3 sequence is 13 residues long. CDR3 coding DNA: TGTGCCAACAGTTTCCCGGGACGCGAGACCCAGTACTTC. Its translation: CANSFPGRETQYF.

This clonotype was seen more than once but under ten times. The gene calls are TRBV6-1 and TRBJ2-1; possibly TRBD1 for D (7 bases). V dropped 11 bases and J dropped 3 bases, with 17 bases sitting between them. The V gene's germline CDR1 is MNHNS and CDR2 SASEGT. The CDR3 consists of 14 residues. CDR3 residues: CAGMRDRNYNEQFF. The CDR3 nucleotides read TGTGCCGGGATGCGGGACAGAAACTACAATGAGCAGTTCTTC.

This clonotype has a handful of counts. Given a much more abundant clone one base away, this may be a read error. V and J are TRBV4-3 and TRBJ2-3; D possibly corresponds to TRBD1 (5 bases). The J call may be in error: the DNA end matches TRBJ1-5 better. Germline assignment: CDR1 LGHNA and CDR2 YSLEER. The CDR3 has 16 residues. DNA for the CDR3: TGCGCCAGCAGCCAAGATAGCGGGACTAGCACAGATACGCAGCATTTT. Amino acid sequence: CASSQDSGTSTDTQHF.

This clonotype was recorded a few times. The chain couples TRBV7-2 to TRBJ2-3, with 9 positions matching TRBD2. This CDR3 spans 16 amino acids. Germline values: CDR1 SGHTA, CDR2 FQGNSA. With V trimmed by 4 bases and J by 5 bases, 10 bases remained unmatched. In DNA form, the CDR3 reads TGTGCCAGCAGCTCAGTAGCGGGGGCAAGGAGAGATACGCAGTATTTT. This sequence encodes CASSSVAGARRDTQYF.

Remarks on this clonotype: This may arise from a read error, as a much more abundant clone is one base away. The V call is TRBV19, the J call TRBJ2-1; unclear D gene. The CDR3 is 11 residues long. The germline V gene has CDR1 LNHDA and CDR2 SQIVND (reference sequence). The CDR3 nucleotides are TGTGCCAGTAGCTGGTACAATGAGCCGTTCTTC. Translating it yields CASSWYNEPFF.

The V and J genes are TRBV7-9 and TRBJ2-1, with TRBD1 as a possible D gene (6 bases). V was cut by 3 bases and J by 13 bases, with 16 bases left in between. The length of the CDR3 is 13 residues. Germline V CDR1 and CDR2: SEHNR, FQNEAQ (reference sequence). CDR3 bases: TGTGCCAGCAGCTTCGAAAGGCCAGGGGAACAGTTCTTC. Translated: CASSFERPGEQFF.

This clonotype was found many times. J is TRBJ1-1 and V is TRBV7-6; D call uncertain. This CDR3 contains 13 residues. V lost 5 bases to trimming and J lost 5 bases, with 12 bases between them. CDR1 SGHVS and CDR2 FNYEAQ come from the germline V gene. CDR3 nucleotide sequence: TGTGCCAGCAGCCCTGAAGTACGAACTGAAGCTTTCTTT. Protein: CASSPEVRTEAFF.

The table lists this clonotype with a count of one. One base away lies a much larger clone, so this may be a sequencing read error. This CDR3 fails to terminate in the conserved phenylalanine or tryptophan, so it likely reflects a read error. The J gene is TRBJ1-1, the V gene TRBV25-1; D not resolved. The CDR3 spans 13 residues. CDR1 is MGHDK, CDR2 SYGVNS, per germline. V was cut by 1 base and J by 2 bases, with 5 bases left in between. CDR3 nucleotides: TGTGCCAGCAGTGAATTGGTAAACACTGAAGCTTTCTCT. This sequence encodes CASSELVNTEAFS.

The table lists this clonotype with a count of one. A much larger clone differs by one base, so this may be a read error. J is TRBJ1-5 and V is TRBV30, with a possible D match to TRBD1 (6 bases). CDR3 length: 14 residues. V was shortened by 3 bases and J by 5 bases, with 14 bases between the two germline ends. The germline V gene has CDR1 GTSNPN and CDR2 SVGIG (reference sequence). The CDR3 is CAWSVGQSDQPQHF. The CDR3 region has the DNA TGTGCCTGGAGCGTAGGACAGAGCGATCAGCCCCAGCATTTT.

This clonotype was counted only a few times. This sequence joins TRBV7-9 and TRBJ1-3, with D maybe TRBD1 (6 bases). The germline CDR1 and CDR2 sequences are SEHNR and FQNEAQ (reference sequence). This CDR3 comprises 13 residues. Trimming took off 8 bases at V and 8 bases at J, with 16 bases between the two ends. The DNA for the CDR3 is TGTGCCAGCGGCCCCATGGGGGCCGACACCATATATTTT. It is translated as CASGPMGADTIYF.

For this clonotype: This may be a read error: a much more frequent sequence differs by one nucleotide. V is TRBV4-3 and J is TRBJ1-1, with D possibly matching TRBD1 (6 bases). The CDR3 loop spans 15 amino acids. Germline CDR1 reads LGHNA; CDR2 reads YSLEER. CDR3 sequence (DNA): TGCGCCAGCAGCCAAGCATACAGGGCGGGTACTGAAGCTCTCTTT. Translation: CASSQAYRAGTEALF.

This sequence joins TRBV3-1 and TRBJ2-1; 9 bases line up with TRBD2. CDR3 length equals 15 residues. Trimming removed 2 bases from V and 5 bases from J; junction bases left unmatched: 4. The germline V gene encodes CDR1 LGHDT and CDR2 YNNKEL (reference sequence). The CDR3: CASSQPTSGDNEQFF. The CDR3 coding sequence is TGTGCCAGCAGCCAACCGACTAGCGGAGACAATGAGCAGTTCTTC.

On this clonotype: The conserved phenylalanine or tryptophan is not found at the CDR3 terminus, so this likely reflects a read error. CDR3 residues: CASSLDGDSNQPQHS. DNA of the CDR3: TGCGCCAGCAGCTTGGACGGCGATAGCAATCAGCCCCAGCATTCT. This chain connects TRBV5-1 to TRBJ1-5; D gene unclear. This CDR3 has 15 residues. Germline V gives CDR1 SGHRS, CDR2 YFSETQ. Trimming removed 0 bases from V and 0 bases from J, with 7 bases in between.

This clonotype occurred many times. The CDR3 sequence: CASSQDKAGYEQYF. CDR3 nucleotide sequence: TGCGCCAGCAGCCAAGATAAGGCCGGCTACGAGCAGTACTTC. The chain carries TRBV4-3 and TRBJ2-7; D is undetermined. Germline V gene data show CDR1 as LGHNA and CDR2 as YSLEER. Trimming took 0 bases from V and 3 from J, leaving 9 bases between them. The CDR3 has 14 residues.

As to this clonotype: The CDR3 carries no conserved terminal phenylalanine or tryptophan, so it likely arises from a read error. The DNA is omitted, as the CDR3 cannot be located on it reliably, and the CDR3 follows TCRdb's listing. The chain combines TRBV5-3 with TRBJ2-2; the table names TRBD1, a call not compared with the DNA. TRBV5-3 is given ORF status, its function remaining uncertain. From its first to its last residue, the CDR3 has 15 amino acids. The CDR3 region is CASSIGTGYTVELLV.

CDR3 sequence: CASIGDSGTEAFF. CDR3 nucleotides: TGCGCCAGCATAGGGGACAGCGGCACTGAAGCTTTCTTT. The chain carries TRBV10-1 and TRBJ1-1; 7 positions agree with TRBD1. CDR3 length: 13 amino acids. Germline V gene lookup returns CDR1 WNHNN and CDR2 SYGVQD (reference sequence). V shed 7 bases and J 4 bases; nucleotides not matched to a gene: 6.

The table lists this clonotype with a few counts. A much larger clone differs from this one at a single base, so this may be a read error. This is likely a read error, given that the CDR3 carries no conserved phenylalanine or tryptophan at its end. This chain links TRBV19 with TRBJ2-1; possible D gene TRBD1, 5 bases. V dropped 3 bases and J dropped 4 bases, with 7 bases sitting between them. The CDR3 extends over 13 amino acids. The V gene's germline CDR1 is LNHDA and CDR2 SQIVND (reference sequence). The CDR3 protein is CASSIDSYNEQFL. The CDR3 DNA sequence: TGTGCCAGTAGTATTGACAGTTACAATGAGCAGTTCCTC.

On this clonotype itself: This may stem from a read error, because a much larger clone lies one nucleotide away. The J gene is TRBJ2-7, the V gene TRBV5-3; no clear D gene. TRBV5-3 is given ORF status, its function remaining uncertain. The CDR3 is 11 amino acids. CDR3 DNA sequence: TGTGCCAGCAGCAACCAGTACGAGCAGTGCTTC. Protein sequence: CASSNQYEQCF.

With regard to this clonotype: A read error may explain this, as a much larger clone is one base away. The chain carries TRBV11-2 and TRBJ2-5; D might be TRBD1 (5 bases). The V gene's germline CDR1 is SGHAT and CDR2 FQNNGV. V was shortened by 1 base and J by 4 bases, with 16 bases between the two germline ends. This CDR3 has 16 amino acids. The CDR3 protein is CASSLVIDMGRETQYF. CDR3 bases: TGTGCCAGCAGCTTAGTAATAGACATGGGGCGAGAGACCCAGTACTTC.

This clonotype was observed a handful of times. The chain uses TRBV6-1 and TRBJ2-7; D gene ambiguous. In germline, CDR1 is MNHNS, CDR2 SASEGT. The CDR3 consists of 14 residues. The CDR3 spells CGIGGYYTSYEQYF. Written as DNA, the CDR3 is TGTGGCATTGGTGGGTATTATACATCCTACGAGCAGTACTTC.

The gene calls are TRBV20-1 and TRBJ2-7, with D tentatively TRBD1 or TRBD2 (5 bases each). The V gene lost 5 bases and the J gene lost 6 bases, with 17 bases spanning the gap. CDR1 is DFQATT, CDR2 SNEGSKA, per germline (reference sequence). This CDR3 has 13 amino acids. CDR3 DNA sequence: TGCAGTGCTGAGACGCCCCGGGGCTGCGAGCAGTACTTC. Protein sequence: CSAETPRGCEQYF.

This clonotype appeared many times. The gene calls are TRBV12-3 or TRBV12-4 and TRBJ2-3, with 7 bases fitting TRBD2. The CDR3 totals 12 residues. Trimming removed 7 bases from V and 5 bases from J; junction bases left unmatched: 3. The CDR3 coding sequence is TGTGCCAGCATACGGGGGGAAGATACGCAGTATTTT. It encodes CASIRGEDTQYF.